One sample yielded the 10 T cell receptor beta chains listed below, sequenced in a study of response to subunit inactivated influenza vaccine. Each CDR3 protein is one row after TCRdb ran MiXCR on the RT-PCR reads. Among about 800,000 distinct CDR3 sequences, less than 25% were seen once, and the ten largest hold roughly 10%. The material sequenced was PBMCs from blood, taken more than 4 days after vaccination. The receptors originated from a man between 45 and 60 years old who received an inactivated influenza vaccine.

This clonotype was seen only a few times. The chain's CDR3 is CASSQGAGTQYF. The CDR3 DNA follows: TGTGCCAGCAGCCAAGGGGCAGGTACGCAGTATTTT. The V call is TRBV3-1, the J call TRBJ2-3; D gene uncertain. Looked up from germline, CDR1 is LGHDT and CDR2 is YNNKEL (reference sequence). V was cut by 1 base and J by 8 bases, with 7 bases left in between. This CDR3 has 12 residues.

Many counts were recorded for this clonotype. The CDR3: CASSLGVRETQYF. CDR3 nucleotide sequence: TGTGCCAGCAGCTTGGGGGTACGAGAGACCCAGTACTTC. The genes are TRBV5-5 and TRBJ2-5, with unresolved D. CDR3 size: 13 residues. Trimming took off 0 bases at V and 4 bases at J, with 7 bases between the two ends. Germline lookup yields CDR1 SGHKS and CDR2 YYEKEE (reference sequence).

V gene TRBV20-1 combines with J gene TRBJ2-1; no clear D gene. V gave up 6 bases and J gave up 2 bases, with 17 bases separating them. There are 15 residues in the CDR3. Germline lookup yields CDR1 DFQATT and CDR2 SNEGSKA (reference sequence). The CDR3 sequence is CSASPTHKTYNEQFF. The CDR3 bases are TGCAGTGCCTCACCGACACACAAGACCTACAATGAGCAGTTCTTC.

The chain combines TRBV12-3 or TRBV12-4 with TRBJ1-1, with 8 positions matching TRBD1. J lost 3 bases, V lost 6 bases, and 6 bases had no gene match. The CDR3 loop spans 14 amino acids. CDR3 loop: CASRTNRGDTEAFF. CDR3 nucleotide sequence: TGTGCCAGCAGAACTAACAGGGGGGACACTGAAGCTTTCTTT.

The chain carries TRBV2 and TRBJ2-7, with D perhaps being TRBD1 or TRBD2 (5 bases each). The CDR3 covers 13 residues. Germline V gene sequence: CDR1 SNHLY, CDR2 FYNNEI. Trimming took off 6 bases at V and 6 bases at J, with 15 bases between the two ends. CDR3 DNA: TGTGCCAGCAGCCGGAGTGGGGGACGCGAGCAGTACTTC. Its protein product is CASSRSGGREQYF.

This chain links TRBV5-1 with TRBJ2-3; 7 bases map to TRBD2. With 6 bases clipped from V and 4 bases from J, the junction kept 14 bases outside the gene matches. Germline CDR1 is SGHRS and CDR2 is YFSETQ. This CDR3 is built from 16 residues. The CDR3 here is CASTVTSATVADTQYF. The CDR3 DNA reads as TGCGCCAGCACCGTAACTAGCGCCACGGTGGCAGATACGCAGTATTTT.

J is TRBJ2-3 and V is TRBV7-2; D might be TRBD2 (6 bases). CDR1 and CDR2 from the germline V gene are SGHTA and FQGNSA. CDR3 length equals 15 residues. V lost 10 bases, J lost 6 bases, and 23 bases lay in between. The CDR3 DNA is TGTGCCACCGGACTCCAGGCTAGCGATTCTGATACGCAGTATTTT. It specifies CATGLQASDSDTQYF.

Only a few counts were recorded for this clonotype. One junction end disagrees with the germline gene, perhaps due to a read error. The rearrangement links TRBV29-1 to TRBJ1-1; possibly TRBD1 for D (6 bases). Germline assignment: CDR1 SQVTM and CDR2 ANQGSEA. The CDR3 extends over 12 amino acids. CDR3 nucleotides: TGTGGAGGGGGGGCCTCGAACACTGAAGCTTTCTTT. The encoded protein is CGGGASNTEAFF.

There are a few counts of this clonotype. This rearrangement joins TRBV2 to TRBJ1-4; D is uncertain. The CDR3 has 12 residues. Germline lookup yields CDR1 SNHLY and CDR2 FYNNEI. Trimming took 2 bases from V and 8 from J, leaving 6 bases between them. CDR3 sequence: CASSESGEKLFF. DNA of the CDR3: TGTGCCAGCAGTGAATCGGGGGAAAAACTGTTTTTT.

CDR3 sequence (DNA): TGTGCCAGCAGCACCGGGACTAGCGGGTACGATGAGCAGTTCTTC. It translates to CASSTGTSGYDEQFF. The rearrangement joins TRBV7-6 to TRBJ2-1; the match to TRBD2 covers 12 bases. J gave up 8 bases and V 5 bases, and 7 bases lay outside the gene matches. The germline CDR1 and CDR2 sequences are SGHVS and FNYEAQ. The CDR3 loop spans 15 amino acids.